The 30 T cell receptor beta chains reported below all come from one sample, sequenced in a study of T-cell reconstitution after alpha-beta-depleted transplantation in children. Library preparation (for TCRbeta) was performed with unique molecular identifiers. TCRdb processed the PCR reads anew with MiXCR; each CDR3 protein has one entry. The table has some 530,000 distinct CDR3 sequences, under 15% seen once; the top ten hold around 6%. Sequencing was performed on PBMCs from the stem cell graft donor, taken from the stem cell graft. These receptors were taken from a human donor who donated a stem cell graft to a child with combined immunodeficiency.

The chain uses TRBV7-2 and TRBJ2-7, with D uncertain. Trimming pared 6 bases from V and 2 bases from J, leaving 11 bases between. The CDR3 has 13 residues. CDR1 SGHTA and CDR2 FQGNSA come from the germline V gene. CDR3 amino acids: CASRTDIAYEQYF. As DNA, the CDR3 is TGTGCCAGCAGAACTGACATAGCCTACGAGCAGTACTTC.

The V gene is TRBV10-3, the J gene TRBJ2-3, with D possibly matching TRBD1 (5 bases). Germline V gene lookup returns CDR1 ENHRY and CDR2 SYGVKD. V was pared by 2 bases and J by 2 bases, with 11 bases between. The CDR3 is 15 amino acids. The CDR3 bases are TGTGCCATCAGTGAGACAGGACCCCTCACAGATACGCAGTATTTT. Protein: CAISETGPLTDTQYF.

The V and J genes are TRBV13 and TRBJ2-7; D not resolved. The V and J ends lost 4 bases and 5 bases respectively, with 12 bases between them. CDR1 and CDR2 from the germline V gene are PRHDT and FYEKMQ (reference sequence). There are 13 residues in the CDR3. In nucleotides, the CDR3 is TGTGCCAGCAGCTCCCGTAACCGGGACGAGCAGTACTTC. This codes for CASSSRNRDEQYF.

The CDR3 sequence is CASSQVQAGGQNEQFF. The CDR3 nucleotides are TGTGCCAGCAGCCAAGTACAAGCGGGGGGGCAGAATGAGCAGTTCTTC. The chain joins TRBV4-2 to TRBJ2-1; TRBD2 agrees at 10 bases. Germline lookup yields CDR1 LGHNA and CDR2 YNFKEQ. The CDR3 is 16 residues long. V trimming: 1 base; J trimming: 7 bases; junction bases outside the gene matches: 7.

This clonotype was detected a few times. This sequence joins TRBV28 and TRBJ1-1; 8 positions match TRBD1. This CDR3 spans 14 amino acids. The V and J ends lost 7 bases and 2 bases, in that order; junction bases with no gene match: 6. Germline V gene data show CDR1 as MDHEN and CDR2 as SYDVKM. The DNA of the CDR3 is TGTGCCAGCACCCTCAGGGGGCGTAACACTGAAGCTTTCTTT. Its translation: CASTLRGRNTEAFF.

This clonotype turned up a few times. This chain joins TRBV10-3 and TRBJ2-6, with D unclear. Trimming cost V 2 bases and J 7 bases, with 9 bases left between them. This CDR3 has 14 residues. CDR1 ENHRY and CDR2 SYGVKD come from the germline V gene. The CDR3 DNA is TGTGCCATCAGTGAGGACTCCAGAGCCAACGTCCTGACTTTC. Translating gives CAISEDSRANVLTF.

The V call is TRBV3-1, the J call TRBJ2-1, with D hard to call. The V end was cut by 3 bases, the J end by 4 bases, with 7 bases between. This CDR3 comprises 13 residues. The germline gives CDR1 LGHDT, CDR2 YNNKEL (reference sequence). CDR3 protein: CASSHHSYNEQFF. The CDR3 DNA follows: TGTGCCAGCAGCCACCACTCTTACAATGAGCAGTTCTTC.

This clonotype was observed many times. This chain joins TRBV5-1 and TRBJ2-2; 8 bases map to TRBD2. The CDR3 has 19 residues. The germline V gene has CDR1 SGHRS and CDR2 YFSETQ. The ends lost 4 bases at V and 0 bases at J; junction bases unmatched: 14. The CDR3 DNA follows: TGCGCCAGCAGCCGGGCGGGACTTACTAGCGGCTCGAACACCGGGGAGCTGTTTTTT. This translates into CASSRAGLTSGSNTGELFF.

The chain is built from TRBV4-3 and TRBJ2-5; a possible D gene is TRBD2 (6 bases). V was clipped by 0 bases and J by 5 bases, with 13 bases between them. Germline lookup yields CDR1 LGHNA and CDR2 YSLEER. The CDR3 contains 15 residues. Here the CDR3 DNA reads TGCGCCAGCAGCCAAGAGGGACGGGAGATGGAGACCCAGTACTTC. Protein sequence: CASSQEGREMETQYF.

The chain is built from TRBV7-8 and TRBJ1-1, with unresolved D. CDR3 length equals 13 residues. The ends were cut back, 1 base at V and 4 bases at J, with 7 bases in the middle. CDR1 is SGHVS, CDR2 FQNEAQ, per germline. CDR3: CASSLGRVTEAFF. CDR3 DNA: TGTGCCAGCAGCTTAGGAAGGGTCACTGAAGCTTTCTTT.

The chain combines TRBV29-1 with TRBJ1-1; D remains ambiguous. CDR3 length: 10 amino acids. CDR1 and CDR2 from the germline V gene are SQVTM and ANQGSEA. Trimming stripped 5 bases from V and 7 bases from J, with 8 bases between. The DNA of the CDR3 is TGCAGCGTTACTTCGGGTGAAGCTTTCTTT. Protein: CSVTSGEAFF.

This chain links TRBV24-1 with TRBJ2-1; 14 nucleotides match TRBD2. The J segment lost 8 bases and the V segment lost 0 bases, leaving 2 bases of the junction unmatched. CDR3 size: 16 residues. Germline V gives CDR1 KGHDR, CDR2 SFDVKD. The CDR3 region is CATSDLLTSGRDEQFF. The CDR3 DNA follows: TGTGCCACCAGTGATTTGCTGACTAGCGGGAGGGATGAGCAGTTCTTC.

This clonotype was observed many times. J is TRBJ2-1 and V is TRBV5-1, with TRBD1 matching over 7 bases. The ends lost 0 bases at V and 8 bases at J; junction bases unmatched: 17. CDR1 and CDR2 from the germline V gene are SGHRS and YFSETQ. The CDR3 loop spans 18 amino acids. The CDR3 here is CASSLALTGYGPMDEQFF. CDR3 coding DNA: TGCGCCAGCAGCTTGGCCCTGACAGGGTATGGCCCCATGGATGAGCAGTTCTTC.

The chain carries TRBV4-3 and TRBJ2-1; TRBD2 aligns across 8 bases. The CDR3 contains 16 residues. V dropped 2 bases and J dropped 5; count of bases not matched to a gene: 8. Looked up from germline, CDR1 is LGHNA and CDR2 is YSLEER. CDR3 protein: CASSQNSGLDNNEQFF. The CDR3 DNA follows: TGCGCCAGCAGCCAAAACTCGGGACTAGATAACAATGAGCAGTTCTTC.

Details on this clonotype: With a much larger clone just one base away, this may be a read error. The final CDR3 position lacks the conserved phenylalanine or tryptophan, pointing to a likely read error. V gene TRBV29-1 combines with J gene TRBJ2-7; maybe TRBD1 (5 bases). This CDR3 has 12 amino acids. With 5 bases removed from V and 0 bases from J, the gap between germline ends came to 8 bases. Germline values: CDR1 SQVTM, CDR2 ANQGSEA. This CDR3 is CSVRGPSYEQYY. The DNA for the CDR3 is TGCAGCGTTAGGGGTCCCTCCTACGAGCAGTACTAC.

The genes are TRBV20-1 and TRBJ2-7; 8 nucleotides line up with TRBD1. From germline, CDR1 is DFQATT and CDR2 SNEGSKA (reference sequence). After removal of 1 base from V and 4 bases from J, the junction contained 3 bases not matched to a gene. The CDR3 is 13 residues long. The CDR3 DNA follows: TGCAGTGCTAGAGGCAGGGGGCTGTACGAGCAGTACTTC. Encoded protein: CSARGRGLYEQYF.

The V call is TRBV6-1, the J call TRBJ2-1, with 9 bases fitting TRBD2. Germline lookup yields CDR1 MNHNS and CDR2 SASEGT. Losses at the gene ends were 6 bases for V and 7 bases for J; bases not matched to a gene: 10. The CDR3 covers 15 residues. The CDR3 reads CASSRLSGRGNEQFF. CDR3 nucleotide sequence: TGTGCCAGCAGCCGTCTTAGCGGGAGAGGGAATGAGCAGTTCTTC.

The genes are TRBV29-1 and TRBJ2-1, with TRBD2 matching over 9 bases. V dropped 6 bases and J dropped 2; count of bases not matched to a gene: 14. The CDR3 runs 17 residues. Per germline, CDR1 SQVTM and CDR2 ANQGSEA. In DNA, the CDR3 is TGCAGCGTCGCCGGTACAGAGGTAGCGGGAGCCTACAATGAGCAGTTCTTC. Amino acids: CSVAGTEVAGAYNEQFF.

This clonotype has only a few counts. This sequence joins TRBV19 and TRBJ2-6, with 7 bases matching TRBD1. CDR1 is LNHDA, CDR2 SQIVND, per germline (reference sequence). V dropped 4 bases and J dropped 4; count of bases not matched to a gene: 7. The CDR3 contains 16 residues. CDR3 in DNA: TGTGCCAGTAGTAGGGACAGTGCCAGAGGGGCCAACGTCCTGACTTTC. Translating it yields CASSRDSARGANVLTF.

The table lists this clonotype with a few counts. The chain combines TRBV7-9 with TRBJ1-2; TRBD1 matches 10 bases. Germline CDR1 and CDR2: SEHNR and FQNEAQ (reference sequence). The CDR3 is 14 amino acids. V shed 4 bases and J 5 bases; nucleotides not matched to a gene: 4. CDR3 coding DNA: TGTGCCAGCAGCTCGGACAGGGGGAGTTATGGCTACACCTTC. Protein sequence: CASSSDRGSYGYTF. The whole variable domain, remainder taken from reference TRBV7-9 and TRBJ1-2, is DTGVSQNPRHKITKRGQNVTFRCDPISEHNRLYWYRQTLGQGPEFLTYFQNEAQLEKSRLLSDRFSAERPKGSFSTLEIQRTEQGDSAMYLCASSSDRGSYGYTFGSGTRLTVV.

This rearrangement joins TRBV11-2 to TRBJ1-6; D is ambiguous. Germline loops: CDR1 SGHAT, CDR2 FQNNGV. This CDR3 region has 14 residues. The V end lost 1 base, the J end lost 6 bases, and 7 bases lay between the germline ends. CDR3 nucleotides: TGTGCCAGCAGCTTAGCCGCACTTAATTCACCCCTCCACTTT. Residues: CASSLAALNSPLHF.

This clonotype occurred many times. The chain recombines TRBV10-3 with TRBJ2-2; TRBD1 matches at 7 bases. This CDR3 region has 13 residues. Germline CDR1 ENHRY, CDR2 SYGVKD. J was trimmed by 7 bases and V by 6 bases; bases with no gene match: 5. The CDR3 region is CAIRNDRDGELFF. CDR3 nucleotides: TGTGCCATCAGAAACGACAGGGACGGGGAGCTGTTTTTT.

This clonotype was seen a few times. The genes are TRBV9 and TRBJ2-1; D may be TRBD2 (6 bases). The CDR3 extends over 16 amino acids. V was trimmed by 0 bases and J by 3 bases, leaving 13 bases between them. Germline V gives CDR1 SGDLS, CDR2 YYNGEE. CDR3 sequence reads: CASSVESGLGYNEQFF. CDR3 DNA sequence: TGTGCCAGCAGCGTAGAAAGCGGGCTCGGCTACAATGAGCAGTTCTTC.

At least ten counts were recorded for this clonotype. V and J are TRBV6-4 and TRBJ2-4, with 7 bases lining up with TRBD1. V trimming: 4 bases; J trimming: 2 bases; junction bases outside the gene matches: 11. Germline loops: CDR1 MRHNA, CDR2 SNTAGT. CDR3 length: 17 residues. The CDR3, as DNA: TGTGCCAGCAGTGCCCTAGGGGGCAGGGGGTCCAAAAACATTCAGTACTTC. As protein: CASSALGGRGSKNIQYF.

The chain joins TRBV9 to TRBJ1-1; 9 bases align to TRBD1. The CDR3 runs to 15 residues. CDR1 SGDLS and CDR2 YYNGEE come from the germline V gene. J lost 1 base, V lost 4 bases, and 5 bases had no gene match. CDR3 loop: CASSPRTGANTEAFF. Written as DNA, the CDR3 is TGTGCCAGCAGCCCCCGGACAGGGGCGAACACTGAAGCTTTCTTT.

V is TRBV3-1 and J is TRBJ2-1; 7 nucleotides match TRBD2. Germline CDR1 is LGHDT and CDR2 is YNNKEL (reference sequence). The V and J ends lost 4 bases and 9 bases, in that order; junction bases with no gene match: 12. The CDR3 runs to 15 residues. The CDR3 coding sequence is TGTGCCAGCAGCCGCGGGGCGGGAGTTTTTTCTGAGCAGTTCTTC. Amino acid sequence: CASSRGAGVFSEQFF.

This clonotype was counted many times. The genes are TRBV12-3 or TRBV12-4 and TRBJ2-3; tentatively, D is TRBD1 (6 bases). V was clipped by 3 bases and J by 5 bases, with 15 bases between them. The CDR3 totals 15 residues. The CDR3 spells CASSFNRVPEDTQYF. CDR3 DNA: TGTGCCAGCAGTTTTAACAGGGTACCAGAAGATACGCAGTATTTT.

This clonotype was counted between two and nine times. V is TRBV12-3 or TRBV12-4 and J is TRBJ2-3; unclear D gene. The germline V and J ends were trimmed by 4 bases and 6 bases, with 8 bases remaining between them. This CDR3 contains 12 residues. The CDR3, as DNA: TGTGCCAGCAGTTCCATTGGGGATACGCAGTATTTT. This sequence encodes CASSSIGDTQYF.

As to this clonotype: Its ends do not fully match the called genes, so a read error is possible. This chain uses TRBV12-3 or TRBV12-4 with TRBJ2-1, with D perhaps TRBD1 (5 bases). CDR3 length equals 13 residues. The CDR3 nucleotides are TGTGTCAGCAGTTTAGTCAGGGTGGGTGAGCAGTTCTTC. Protein sequence: CVSSLVRVGEQFF.

The chain has TRBV4-3 and TRBJ2-1; TRBD1 is a possible D gene (5 bases). Germline V gene lookup returns CDR1 LGHNA and CDR2 YSLEER. The CDR3 consists of 17 residues. Trimming shortened V by 1 base and J by 0 bases, and 13 bases separated the two germline ends. CDR3: CASSQVVTDSSYNEQFF. Written as DNA, the CDR3 is TGCGCCAGCAGCCAAGTGGTGACAGACAGCTCCTACAATGAGCAGTTCTTC.